The 16 T cell receptor beta chains presented below share a single source sample, sequenced in a study of blood T cell repertoires in COVID-19. Profiling relied on immunoSEQ multiplex PCR, and the TCRdb table lists in-frame clones only, not all of them. The sample includes under 95,000 clones, around 80% seen only once; the top ten take roughly a third. Material: peripheral blood. These receptors were obtained from a woman older than 75 with active or convalescent COVID-19.

The chain links TRBV18 to TRBJ2-5, with D perhaps matching TRBD1 (6 bases). Deletions cut 3 bases from V and 5 bases from J, with 10 bases between. The V gene's germline CDR1 is KGHSH and CDR2 LQKENI. The CDR3 runs to 13 residues. The CDR3 nucleotides are TGTGCCAGCTCACCGCAGGGGTGGGAGACCCAGTACTTC. It encodes CASSPQGWETQYF.

CDR3 bases: TGTGCCACCAGTGATTTAGACACCATCTACGAGCAGTACTTC. This gives the protein CATSDLDTIYEQYF. The chain uses TRBV24-1 and TRBJ2-7; D is undetermined. V dropped 1 base and J dropped 3 bases, with 9 bases sitting between them. Germline CDR1 reads KGHDR; CDR2 reads SFDVKD. CDR3 length: 14 residues.

This clone was seen only once. The rearrangement uses TRBV5-8 and TRBJ1-1; 7 nucleotides match TRBD1. V was clipped by 1 base and J by 12 bases; unmatched bases: 6. The CDR3 totals 12 residues. The V gene's germline CDR1 is SGHTS and CDR2 YDEGEE. The chain's CDR3 is CASSLTGVRTFF. The CDR3 bases are TGTGCCAGCAGCTTGACAGGGGTGAGGACTTTCTTT.

The V gene is TRBV5-6, the J gene TRBJ2-2; 9 positions match TRBD2. Germline trimming cut 7 bases from V and 5 bases from J; bases unmatched to any gene: 6. Germline V gene data show CDR1 as SGHDT and CDR2 as YYEEEE. The CDR3 loop spans 14 amino acids. CDR3: CASGVGLATGELFF. CDR3 bases: TGTGCCAGCGGCGTCGGACTAGCGACCGGGGAGCTGTTTTTT.

The V and J genes are TRBV2 and TRBJ1-2; D possibly corresponds to TRBD1 (6 bases). The CDR3 consists of 14 residues. Germline CDR1 reads SNHLY; CDR2 reads FYNNEI. V was cut by 6 bases and J by 4 bases, with 15 bases left in between. This chain's CDR3 is CASSGNRVSYGYTF. The DNA of the CDR3 is TGTGCCAGCAGCGGCAACAGGGTTTCCTATGGCTACACCTTC. Full variable domain (outside the CDR3, taken from reference TRBV2 and TRBJ1-2): EPEVTQTPSHQVTQMGQEVILRCVPISNHLYFYWYRQILGQKVEFLVSFYNNEISEKSEIFDDQFSVERPDGSNFTLKIRSTKLEDSAMYFCASSGNRVSYGYTFGSGTRLTVV.

The chain couples TRBV19 to TRBJ1-6, with D uncertain. V was pared by 1 base and J by 5 bases, with 9 bases between. This CDR3 is 15 amino acids long. The germline V gene has CDR1 LNHDA and CDR2 SQIVND (reference sequence). The CDR3 bases are TGTGCCAGTAGTATAGCGGCGCGGGATAATTCACCCCTCCACTTT. Residues: CASSIAARDNSPLHF.

This chain joins TRBV18 and TRBJ1-4, with 10 bases lining up with TRBD1. From germline, CDR1 is KGHSH and CDR2 LQKENI. The CDR3 runs 17 residues. V shed 3 bases, J shed 2 bases, and the junction held 6 bases outside the gene matches. CDR3 DNA: TGTGCCAGCTCACCCCAGGACAGGGGGGGGACTAATGAAAAACTGTTTTTT. Protein sequence: CASSPQDRGGTNEKLFF. The variable domain in full, completed from reference TRBV18 and TRBJ1-4, reads NAGVMQNPRHLVRRRGQEARLRCSPMKGHSHVYWYRQLPEEGLKFMVYLQKENIIDESGMPKERFSAEFPKEGPSILRIQQVVRGDSAAYFCASSPQDRGGTNEKLFFGSGTQLSVL.

The rearrangement joins TRBV11-3 to TRBJ2-1; possible D gene TRBD1, 6 bases. Germline assignment: CDR1 SGHNT and CDR2 YENEEA. The CDR3 runs to 14 residues. Between the trimmed V and J ends, which lost 5 bases and 0 bases, there was a span of 8 bases. The chain's CDR3 is CASSPDSSYNEQFF. In DNA, the CDR3 is TGTGCCAGCAGCCCGGACAGCTCCTACAATGAGCAGTTCTTC. The variable domain in full, completed from reference TRBV11-3 and TRBJ2-1, reads EAGVVQSPRYKIIEKKQPVAFWCNPISGHNTLYWYLQNLGQGPELLIRYENEEAVDDSQLPKDRFSAERLKGVDSTLKIQPAELGDSAVYLCASSPDSSYNEQFFGPGTRLTVL.

This clone was counted a single time. The J gene is TRBJ2-1, the V gene TRBV4-3, with D maybe TRBD1 (5 bases). There are 17 residues in the CDR3. Germline V CDR1 and CDR2: LGHNA, YSLEER. The germline V and J ends were trimmed by 0 bases and 2 bases, with 14 bases remaining between them. The CDR3 sequence is CASSQEISAGPYNEQFF. The CDR3 DNA sequence: TGCGCCAGCAGCCAAGAGATTTCGGCAGGGCCCTACAATGAGCAGTTCTTC.

Concerning this clone itself: At one end the junction does not follow the germline gene, possibly because of a read error. The rearrangement uses TRBV19 and TRBJ2-3; the match to TRBD1 covers 9 bases. The CDR3 has 16 residues. Germline V gene sequence: CDR1 LNHDA, CDR2 SQIVND (reference sequence). DNA for the CDR3: TGTGCCAGTAGTTTCTACAGGGGGCAAAGATTAGATGCGCAGTATTTT. It is translated as CASSFYRGQRLDAQYF.

This clone was counted between two and nine times. V gene TRBV27 combines with J gene TRBJ2-2, with 8 bases that match TRBD2. The CDR3 is 15 amino acids. Trimming at V came to 8 bases and at J to 0 bases, leaving 5 bases not matched to a gene. Looked up from germline, CDR1 is MNHEY and CDR2 is SMNVEV (reference sequence). The CDR3 region is CASQLGGANTGELFF. The CDR3 DNA is TGTGCCAGCCAGCTCGGGGGGGCGAACACCGGGGAGCTGTTTTTT.

The genes are TRBV10-1 and TRBJ1-1, with D perhaps matching TRBD1 (5 bases). The germline V gene encodes CDR1 WNHNN and CDR2 SYGVQD (reference sequence). The V and J ends lost 6 bases and 5 bases respectively, with 16 bases between them. The CDR3 sequence is 14 residues long. CDR3 coding DNA: TGCGCCAGCAGCAGGGTAACTACCGGGACTGAAGCTTTCTTT. This encodes CASSRVTTGTEAFF.

The chain recombines TRBV12-5 with TRBJ2-5; 11 nucleotides agree with TRBD2. V lost 5 bases and J lost 2; bases outside the gene matches: 7. This CDR3 has 16 residues. Germline assignment: CDR1 LGHNT and CDR2 FRNRAP. CDR3 DNA: TGTGCTAGTGGTCAAACTAGCGGGGGAGAGCAAGAGACCCAGTACTTC. Translation: CASGQTSGGEQETQYF.

The chain couples TRBV5-8 to TRBJ1-2, with no clear D. Germline V gene lookup returns CDR1 SGHTS and CDR2 YDEGEE. The ends were cut back, 3 bases at V and 0 bases at J, with 18 bases in the middle. The CDR3 is 17 amino acids. CDR3 sequence: CASSWAPDTRPNYGYTF. CDR3 DNA: TGTGCCAGCAGCTGGGCTCCTGACACGCGTCCTAACTATGGCTACACCTTC.

This clone has more than one count but fewer than ten. Other nucleotide sequences from this sample produce the same CDR3. The V gene is TRBV5-1, the J gene TRBJ2-3, with D unresolved. Trimming pared 0 bases from V and 1 base from J, leaving 9 bases between. Per the germline V gene, CDR1 is SGHRS and CDR2 is YFSETQ. CDR3 length equals 15 residues. The CDR3 is CASSLDPAGTDTQYF. The CDR3 coding sequence is TGCGCCAGCAGCTTGGACCCGGCGGGCACAGATACGCAGTATTTT.

The chain uses TRBV19 and TRBJ1-2; 9 bases align to TRBD1. CDR1 is LNHDA and CDR2 is SQIVND in the germline V gene (reference sequence). This CDR3 comprises 15 residues. V dropped 4 bases and J dropped 8; count of bases not matched to a gene: 11. CDR3 in amino acids: CASSTATGGVEGYTF. CDR3 DNA sequence: TGTGCCAGTAGTACAGCGACAGGGGGAGTGGAGGGCTACACCTTC.